The present entry profiles one T cell receptor (beta chain) with its context. Deletions cut 10 bases from V and 4 bases from J, with 23 bases between. The germline gives CDR1 MNHEY, CDR2 SVGAGI. This CDR3 is built from 15 residues. Only in-frame clones appear in the TCRdb table, and some are missing; sequencing was by immunoSEQ multiplex PCR. The table records about 430,000 clones, roughly 90% of them present only once. This record comes from a study of blood T cell repertoires in COVID-19. The receptor was derived from a woman aged 18 to 35 who had been exposed to COVID-19. The sample was PBMCs or T cells enriched from blood (not recorded which). The chain uses TRBV6-5 and TRBJ2-7; the D gene is possibly TRBD1 (6 bases). The CDR3 is CATCFTQGLRYEQYF. For the CDR3, the DNA is TGTGCCACATGCTTCACACAGGGTCTTAGATACGAGCAGTACTTC.